This TCR beta chain stems from a study of blood T cell repertoires in COVID-19. Participants were aged roughly 18 to 89 years from some 24 US areas. TCRdb keeps only in-frame clones here, not all; method: immunoSEQ multiplex PCR. The sample lists roughly 250,000 clones, around 90% occurring once. The V gene lost 2 bases and the J gene lost 1 base, with 6 bases spanning the gap. In germline, CDR1 is MNHEY, CDR2 SMNVEV (reference sequence). The CDR3 runs 13 residues. The sequence was obtained from a woman aged 18-30 years who had recovered from COVID-19. Sequencing used PBMCs or T cells enriched from blood (not recorded which). J is TRBJ2-7 and V is TRBV27, with D possibly TRBD2 on 6 matching bases. Written as DNA, the CDR3 is TGTGCCAGCAGTTTAGGGGGGTCCTACGAGCAGTACTTC. Its translation is CASSLGGSYEQYF.